The source of this T cell receptor beta chain is a study of shared clonotypes between healthy human individuals. Regarding the study as a whole: Sample collection involved blood only; tissue repertoires are likely different.

Clones were read by immunoSEQ multiplex PCR, and TCRdb kept only the in-frame ones, dropping some. The data show a few million clones, less than 95% seen once. To note about this clone: Its antigen is currently unknown.

This receptor was identified in a man younger than 35 in good health. Some clones in this sample may be carry-over from other donors' samples. The sample comprised naive CD4+ T cells from PBMCs. Subset in this sample: CD45RA+ positively selected.

The CDR3 is CASSQEGGVVRPADTQYF. The CDR3 nucleotides read TGCGCCAGCAGCCAAGAAGGGGGGGTTGTAAGACCCGCAGATACGCAGTATTTT. The chain combines TRBV4-1 with TRBJ2-3, with D possibly matching TRBD2 (7 bases). The CDR3 extends over 18 amino acids. Germline V CDR1 and CDR2: MGHRA, YSYEKL. Trimming stripped 0 bases from V and 4 bases from J, with 20 bases between.